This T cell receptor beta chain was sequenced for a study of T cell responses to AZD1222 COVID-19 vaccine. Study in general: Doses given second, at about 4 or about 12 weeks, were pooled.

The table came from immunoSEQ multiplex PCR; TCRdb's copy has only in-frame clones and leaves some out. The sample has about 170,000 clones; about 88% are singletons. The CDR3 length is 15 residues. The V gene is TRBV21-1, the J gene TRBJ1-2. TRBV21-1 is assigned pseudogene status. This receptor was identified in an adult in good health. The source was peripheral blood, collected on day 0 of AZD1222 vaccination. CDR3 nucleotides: TGTGCCAGCAGCAATTTCTCAGGGGAGGCGATCGGCTACACCTTC. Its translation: CASSNFSGEAIGYTF.